The rows below give T cell receptor beta chains drawn from one sample of a study of cytomegalovirus exposure and HLA in healthy donors. Only in-frame clones appear in the TCRdb table, and some are missing; sequencing was by immunoSEQ multiplex PCR. The sample shows 150,000 to 200,000 clones, around 81% of them seen only once. The sequencing input was PBMCs. The receptor set was obtained from a woman aged 25-40 years in good health and CMV-seropositive. Both conserved end residues are part of each CDR3. A D gene is named only where the DNA matches it firmly. Size is omitted from some rows. Given values are once, few, many or a class for expanded clones.

CDR3 DNA: TGTGCCAGCTCATCTCTGGAGACCCAGTACTTC
CDR3 protein: CASSSLETQYF
D gene: .
V gene: TRBV18
J gene: TRBJ2-5
clone size: .

CDR3 DNA: TGTGCCAGCAGCTTAATCGGAGGGGACAGGGGGCCGGACTATGGCTACACCTTC
CDR3 protein: CASSLIGGDRGPDYGYTF
D gene: TRBD1
V gene: TRBV7-2
J gene: TRBJ1-2
clone size: few

CDR3 DNA: TGTGCCAGCAGCGTAGTTAGGGGAAGCGGCTACACCTTC
CDR3 protein: CASSVVRGSGYTF
D gene: .
V gene: TRBV9
J gene: TRBJ1-2
clone size: few

CDR3 DNA: TGTGCCAGCAGGAACCTCTTTCTGGGGCCTTACGAGCAGTACTTC
CDR3 protein: CASRNLFLGPYEQYF
D gene: .
V gene: TRBV27
J gene: TRBJ2-7
clone size: .

CDR3 DNA: TGCGCCAGCAGCCAATTCCCAGGAGGCTCCTACGAGCAGTACTTC
CDR3 protein: CASSQFPGGSYEQYF
D gene: .
V gene: TRBV4-3
J gene: TRBJ2-7
clone size: .

CDR3 DNA: TGTGCCAGCACCCCTTTCCTTAGCGGGGCCCTCTCCTACGAGCAGTACTTC
CDR3 protein: CASTPFLSGALSYEQYF
D gene: TRBD2
V gene: TRBV7-8
J gene: TRBJ2-7
clone size: .

CDR3 DNA: TGCAGCGTTGAACCACTCACCCGGTACGAGCAGTACTTC
CDR3 protein: CSVEPLTRYEQYF
D gene: .
V gene: TRBV29-1
J gene: TRBJ2-7
clone size: .

CDR3 DNA: TGTGCCAGTAGTATCGGGACTAGTAATGAGCAGTTCTTC
CDR3 protein: CASSIGTSNEQFF
D gene: TRBD2
V gene: TRBV19
J gene: TRBJ2-1
clone size: .

CDR3 DNA: TGTGCCAGCAGTGAGCGACCGGGACAGTCGGGGGAGACCCAGTACTTC
CDR3 protein: CASSERPGQSGETQYF
D gene: TRBD1
V gene: TRBV2
J gene: TRBJ2-5
clone size: .

CDR3 DNA: TGTGCCAGCAGCCGCGGACAGGATAGTTTAGCTTTCTTT
CDR3 protein: CASSRGQDSLAFF
D gene: TRBD1
V gene: TRBV27
J gene: TRBJ1-1
clone size: .

CDR3 DNA: TGCGCCAGCAGTGAATCGGGGGATCAAAACGAGCAGTACTTC
CDR3 protein: CASSESGDQNEQYF
D gene: .
V gene: TRBV10-1
J gene: TRBJ2-7
clone size: .

CDR3 DNA: TGTGCTAGTGAGGAGCAGTTCTACAATGAGCAGTTCTTC
CDR3 protein: CASEEQFYNEQFF
D gene: .
V gene: TRBV12-5
J gene: TRBJ2-1
clone size: .

CDR3 DNA: TGCGCCAGCAGCCATGAACAGACAGGGGTATGGGCCGGGGAGCTGTTTTTT
CDR3 protein: CASSHEQTGVWAGELFF
D gene: TRBD1
V gene: TRBV4-3
J gene: TRBJ2-2
clone size: .

CDR3 DNA: TGTGCCAGCAGTTCGCAGGGGTTAGCTAACTATGGCTACACCTTC
CDR3 protein: CASSSQGLANYGYTF
D gene: .
V gene: TRBV28
J gene: TRBJ1-2
clone size: .

CDR3 DNA: TGTGCCAGCAGTTACTCGATGGGGGAGGCTAATGAAAAACTGTTTTTT
CDR3 protein: CASSYSMGEANEKLFF
D gene: .
V gene: TRBV6-5
J gene: TRBJ1-4
clone size: .

CDR3 DNA: TGCGCCAGCAGCTGGACAGGGATGAACACTGAAGCTTTCTTT
CDR3 protein: CASSWTGMNTEAFF
D gene: TRBD1
V gene: TRBV5-1
J gene: TRBJ1-1
clone size: many

CDR3 DNA: TGTGCCAGCAGTTTCTTAGGGCAGGGGCAAAGCGGCTACACCTTC
CDR3 protein: CASSFLGQGQSGYTF
D gene: .
V gene: TRBV6-1
J gene: TRBJ1-2
clone size: .

CDR3 DNA: TGCGCCAGCAGCCAAGGCTGGGGACAGGAGAAAGAGACCCAGTACTTC
CDR3 protein: CASSQGWGQEKETQYF
D gene: TRBD1
V gene: TRBV4-1
J gene: TRBJ2-5
clone size: few

CDR3 DNA: TGTGCCAGCAGCCCAAAGACAGGGGGCGCCGGCTACACCTTC
CDR3 protein: CASSPKTGGAGYTF
D gene: TRBD1
V gene: TRBV7-2
J gene: TRBJ1-2
clone size: .

CDR3 DNA: TGTGCCAGCAGCTTAGTAACAGGGTATAGGAATAATTCACCCCTCCACTTT
CDR3 protein: CASSLVTGYRNNSPLHF
D gene: .
V gene: TRBV7-9
J gene: TRBJ1-6
clone size: .

CDR3 DNA: TGTGCCGGACAACCCTCAGGGAACTATGGCTACACCTTC
CDR3 protein: CAGQPSGNYGYTF
D gene: .
V gene: TRBV30
J gene: TRBJ1-2
clone size: .

CDR3 DNA: TGTGCCTGGAGTTCAATTAGCGGGACCTACGAGCAGTACTTC
CDR3 protein: CAWSSISGTYEQYF
D gene: TRBD2
V gene: TRBV30
J gene: TRBJ2-7
clone size: .

CDR3 DNA: TGTGCCAGCAGTTTTCCCGACAGGGGGCTTGAGCAGTACTTC
CDR3 protein: CASSFPDRGLEQYF
D gene: TRBD1
V gene: TRBV28
J gene: TRBJ2-7
clone size: .

CDR3 DNA: TGTGCCAGCAGCTTAGCGATTAGCGCGCACATTCAGTACTTC
CDR3 protein: CASSLAISAHIQYF
D gene: .
V gene: TRBV7-9
J gene: TRBJ2-4
clone size: .

CDR3 DNA: TGTGCCAGCAGCTTAGCGGGACACGGGGAGCTGTTTTTT
CDR3 protein: CASSLAGHGELFF
D gene: .
V gene: TRBV7-7
J gene: TRBJ2-2
clone size: .

CDR3 DNA: TGCGCCAGCAGCTTGGAAGGTGTCGGGGACTTTTACAATGAGCAGTTCTTC
CDR3 protein: CASSLEGVGDFYNEQFF
D gene: .
V gene: TRBV5-1
J gene: TRBJ2-1
clone size: few

CDR3 DNA: TGCGCCAGCAGCCGCCGAGGTGGTGGGACCGGGGAGCTGTTTTTT
CDR3 protein: CASSRRGGGTGELFF
D gene: .
V gene: TRBV4-3
J gene: TRBJ2-2
clone size: .

CDR3 DNA: TGTGCCAGCAGCGTCCAATCGCGGGGGCCCCAGCATTTT
CDR3 protein: CASSVQSRGPQHF
D gene: .
V gene: TRBV9
J gene: TRBJ1-5
clone size: .

CDR3 DNA: TGCGCCAGCAGCACCGGACAGGGTAGGGCCGGGGAGCTGTTTTTT
CDR3 protein: CASSTGQGRAGELFF
D gene: TRBD1
V gene: TRBV5-1
J gene: TRBJ2-2
clone size: .

CDR3 DNA: TGTGCTAGTGGTTTCGCCGCCGACAGGGGCGGCTACACCTTC
CDR3 protein: CASGFAADRGGYTF
D gene: TRBD1
V gene: TRBV12-5
J gene: TRBJ1-2
clone size: .

CDR3 DNA: TGTGCCAGCAAAGGGGACTATGGCTACACCTTC
CDR3 protein: CASKGDYGYTF
D gene: .
V gene: TRBV2
J gene: TRBJ1-2
clone size: .

CDR3 DNA: TGTGCCAGCAGTCCAGGACAGGGGGCCGGGGAGCTGTTTTTT
CDR3 protein: CASSPGQGAGELFF
D gene: TRBD1
V gene: TRBV6-4
J gene: TRBJ2-2
clone size: few

CDR3 DNA: TGTGCCAGTAGCCCGACCCATACAGGGGCCGCTAACTATGGCTACACCTTC
CDR3 protein: CASSPTHTGAANYGYTF
D gene: TRBD1
V gene: TRBV19
J gene: TRBJ1-2
clone size: .

CDR3 DNA: TGTGCCAGCAGCCCCCGGGGCGGGACGAACACCGGGGAGCTGTTTTTT
CDR3 protein: CASSPRGGTNTGELFF
D gene: .
V gene: TRBV11-2
J gene: TRBJ2-2
clone size: .

CDR3 DNA: TGTGCCATCAGCGGACGGGACAGGTCCTCGAGCTCCTACAATGAGCAGTTCTTC
CDR3 protein: CAISGRDRSSSSYNEQFF
D gene: TRBD1
V gene: TRBV10-3
J gene: TRBJ2-1
clone size: .

CDR3 DNA: TGCAGCGTTACGGATTACCAGGGCTATGGCTACACCTTC
CDR3 protein: CSVTDYQGYGYTF
D gene: .
V gene: TRBV29-1
J gene: TRBJ1-2
clone size: .

CDR3 DNA: TGCGCCAGCAGCACGGGACAGCAAGAGACCCAGTACTTC
CDR3 protein: CASSTGQQETQYF
D gene: TRBD1
V gene: TRBV5-1
J gene: TRBJ2-5
clone size: .

CDR3 DNA: TGTGCCAGCAGCCTACTAGCGGGAGGTCAGTCCAATGAGCAGTTCTTC
CDR3 protein: CASSLLAGGQSNEQFF
D gene: TRBD2
V gene: TRBV7-6
J gene: TRBJ2-1
clone size: .

CDR3 DNA: TGTGCCAGCAGCCCACAATGGGACAGGGATCACGGCTACACCTTC
CDR3 protein: CASSPQWDRDHGYTF
D gene: TRBD1
V gene: TRBV7-2
J gene: TRBJ1-2
clone size: .

CDR3 DNA: TGTGCCAGCCGGGGACTAGCTTTAGCAGATACGCAGTATTTT
CDR3 protein: CASRGLALADTQYF
D gene: TRBD2
V gene: TRBV27
J gene: TRBJ2-3
clone size: .

CDR3 DNA: TGTGCCAGCAGTCCAGGGGGTGGAAACACCATATATTTT
CDR3 protein: CASSPGGGNTIYF
D gene: TRBD1
V gene: TRBV6-5
J gene: TRBJ1-3
clone size: .

CDR3 DNA: TGTGCCAGCAGCTGGGGACAGGGGGCTCAGCCCCAGCATTTT
CDR3 protein: CASSWGQGAQPQHF
D gene: TRBD1
V gene: TRBV7-8
J gene: TRBJ1-5
clone size: .